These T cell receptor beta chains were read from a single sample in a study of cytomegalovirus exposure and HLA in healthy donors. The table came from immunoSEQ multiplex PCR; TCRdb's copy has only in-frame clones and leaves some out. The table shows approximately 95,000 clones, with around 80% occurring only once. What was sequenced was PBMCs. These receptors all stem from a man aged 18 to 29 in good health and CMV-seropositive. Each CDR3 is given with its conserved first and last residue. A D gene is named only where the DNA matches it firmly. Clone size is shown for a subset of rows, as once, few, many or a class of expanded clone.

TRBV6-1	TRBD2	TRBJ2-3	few	CASREGTSDTQYF	TGTGCCAGCCGGGAGGGAACGTCAGATACGCAGTATTTT
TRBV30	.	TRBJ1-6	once	CAWRKESPLHF	TGTGCCTGGAGAAAAGAGTCCCCCCTCCACTTT
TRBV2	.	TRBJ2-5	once	CASSALGEQYF	TGTGCCAGCAGTGCGCTCGGAGAGCAGTACTTC
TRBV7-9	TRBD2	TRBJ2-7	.	CASSLATSGHYEQYF	TGTGCCAGCAGCTTAGCGACTAGCGGGCACTACGAGCAGTACTTC
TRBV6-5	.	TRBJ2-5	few	CASSYSGRGETQYF	TGTGCCAGCAGTTATTCCGGCAGGGGAGAGACCCAGTACTTC
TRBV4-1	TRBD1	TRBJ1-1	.	CASSHLDRETEAFF	TGCGCCAGCAGCCACCTGGACAGGGAAACTGAAGCTTTCTTT
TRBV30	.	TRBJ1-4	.	CAWSVQGAVEKLFF	TGTGCCTGGAGTGTACAGGGTGCGGTTGAAAAACTGTTTTTT
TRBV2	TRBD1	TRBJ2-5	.	CASNKVPGQASSQQETQYF	TGTGCCAGTAACAAAGTCCCGGGACAGGCAAGCTCTCAGCAAGAGACCCAGTACTTC
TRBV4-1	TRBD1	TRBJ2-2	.	CASSQPVRGPSGTGELFF	TGCGCCAGCAGCCAACCTGTAAGGGGGCCCAGCGGCACCGGGGAGCTGTTTTTT
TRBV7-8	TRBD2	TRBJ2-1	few	CASSPSGGAYNEQFF	TGTGCCAGCAGCCCTAGCGGGGGGGCCTACAATGAGCAGTTCTTC
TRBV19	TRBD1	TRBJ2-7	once	CASSIGDSYEQYF	TGTGCCAGTAGTATAGGGGACAGTTACGAGCAGTACTTC
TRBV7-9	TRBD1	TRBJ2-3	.	CASSLGTGGWMDTQYF	TGTGCCAGCAGCTTAGGGACAGGGGGTTGGATGGATACGCAGTATTTT
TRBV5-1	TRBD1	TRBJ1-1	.	CASSSGQPNTEAFF	TGCGCCAGCAGCTCGGGACAGCCGAACACTGAAGCTTTCTTT
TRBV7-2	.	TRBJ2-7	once	CASSLVRGRGYSYEQYF	TGTGCCAGCAGCTTAGTTAGGGGGCGGGGCTATTCCTACGAGCAGTACTTC
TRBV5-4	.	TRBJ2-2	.	CASSFGGWSGELFF	TGTGCCAGCAGCTTTGGAGGGTGGTCCGGGGAGCTGTTTTTT
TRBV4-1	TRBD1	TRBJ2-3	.	CASSQEGQGTGTQYF	TGCGCCAGCAGCCAAGAAGGACAGGGCACGGGGACGCAGTATTTT
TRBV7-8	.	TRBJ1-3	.	CASSPYQGGYGNTIYF	TGTGCCAGCAGCCCATATCAAGGGGGTTATGGAAACACCATATATTTT
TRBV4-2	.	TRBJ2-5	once	CASSQDRGSSETQYF	TGTGCCAGCAGCCAAGATAGGGGCAGTTCAGAGACCCAGTACTTC
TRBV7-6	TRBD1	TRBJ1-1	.	CASSENRGRDTEAFF	TGTGCCAGCAGCGAAAACAGGGGGCGGGACACTGAAGCTTTCTTT
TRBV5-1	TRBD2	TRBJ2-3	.	CASSPWGGSTDTQYF	TGCGCCAGCAGCCCTTGGGGGGGTAGCACAGATACGCAGTATTTT
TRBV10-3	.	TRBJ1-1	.	CATDSKGPNTEAFF	TGTGCCACGGACAGCAAGGGACCGAACACTGAAGCTTTCTTT
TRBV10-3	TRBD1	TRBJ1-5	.	CAISESGTENQPQHF	TGTGCCATCAGTGAATCCGGGACAGAGAATCAGCCCCAGCATTTT
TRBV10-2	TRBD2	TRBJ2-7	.	CASSLMGLTTYEQYF	TGCGCCAGCAGTCTTATGGGACTAACCACCTACGAGCAGTACTTC
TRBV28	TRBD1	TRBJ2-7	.	CASSTPGQGLGAQYF	TGTGCCAGCAGCACACCGGGACAGGGGTTAGGAGCCCAGTACTTT
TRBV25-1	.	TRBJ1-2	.	CASAPGYNYGYTF	TGTGCCAGCGCCCCGGGGTATAACTATGGCTACACCTTC
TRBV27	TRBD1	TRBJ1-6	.	CASSLRTGGPSYNSPLHF	TGTGCCAGCAGTCTCCGGACAGGGGGTCCCTCCTATAATTCACCCCTCCACTTT
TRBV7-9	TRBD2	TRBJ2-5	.	CASSLSGGLQETQYF	TGTGCCAGCAGCTTGAGCGGGGGTTTACAAGAGACCCAGTACTTC
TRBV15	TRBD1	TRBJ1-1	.	CATSKDRAGNTEAFF	TGTGCCACCAGCAAGGACAGGGCGGGGAACACTGAAGCTTTCTTT
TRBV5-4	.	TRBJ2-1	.	CASSLTTGYNEQFF	TGTGCCAGCAGCTTGACGACAGGTTACAATGAGCAGTTCTTC
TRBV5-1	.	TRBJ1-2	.	CASSSLPNTRSYGYTF	TGCGCCAGCAGCTCCCTCCCAAACACCCGATCCTATGGCTACACCTTC
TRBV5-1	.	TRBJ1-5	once	CASSLEGDRNQPQHF	TGCGCCAGCAGCTTGGAGGGGGATCGCAATCAGCCCCAGCATTTT
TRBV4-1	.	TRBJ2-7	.	CASSFDSSYEQYF	TGCGCCAGCAGCTTTGACAGCTCCTACGAGCAGTACTTC
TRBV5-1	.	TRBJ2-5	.	CASSSSLRDKKQETQYF	TGCGCCAGCAGCAGCTCTCTCCGGGACAAGAAACAAGAGACCCAGTACTTC
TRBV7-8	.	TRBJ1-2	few	CASSLARGYYGYTF	TGTGCCAGCAGCTTAGCGCGGGGTTATTATGGCTACACCTTC
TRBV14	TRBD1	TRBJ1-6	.	CASSQDGTGPNSPLHF	TGTGCCAGCAGCCAAGATGGGACAGGTCCTAATTCCCCCCTCCACTTT
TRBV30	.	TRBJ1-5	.	CAWISKENSNQPQHF	TGTGCCTGGATTTCGAAGGAGAATAGCAATCAGCCCCAGCATTTT
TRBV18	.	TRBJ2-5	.	CASSPPPEEGETQYF	TGTGCCAGCTCACCACCTCCTGAGGAGGGAGAGACCCAGTACTTC
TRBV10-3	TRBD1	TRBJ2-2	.	CATSTGGTGELFF	TGTGCCACTTCGACAGGGGGGACCGGGGAGCTGTTTTTT